This is a list of T cell receptor beta chains from one sample in a study of cytomegalovirus exposure and HLA in healthy donors. The table came from immunoSEQ multiplex PCR; TCRdb's copy has only in-frame clones and leaves some out. The sample has about 180,000 clones; about 85% are singletons. The sample comprised PBMCs. All receptors derive from a girl under 18 in good health and CMV-seropositive. The CDR3 runs from the conserved cysteine through the conserved F or W. D genes are given only for firm matches. Clone sizes are given selectively: once, few, many, or a class where the clone is expanded.

clone_size	v_call	d_call	j_call	cdr3_nt	cdr3_aa
.	TRBV10-2	TRBD2	TRBJ2-7	TGCGCCAGCAGCCGGACTAGCGGAGCCTACGAGCAGTACTTC	CASSRTSGAYEQYF
.	TRBV10-1	.	TRBJ2-2	TGCGCCAGCAGTGAGTCAATAAGCGAAATGACCGGGGAGCTGTTTTTT	CASSESISEMTGELFF
.	TRBV5-1	.	TRBJ2-1	TGCGCCAGCAGCTGGGCAGGGGACTACAATGAGCAGTTCTTC	CASSWAGDYNEQFF
few	TRBV6-4	.	TRBJ1-5	TGTGCCAGCAGTGACCGGCAGGGTAATCAGCCCCAGCATTTT	CASSDRQGNQPQHF
.	TRBV5-4	TRBD2	TRBJ2-1	TGTGCCAGCAGCTTGGGAGGTAGGCTAGCGGGAGGGAGGGGTTACAATGAGCAGTTCTTC	CASSLGGRLAGGRGYNEQFF
once	TRBV6-4	TRBD2	TRBJ2-3	TGTGCCAGCTCGCAACAAGAGCGGGAGGGCACAGATACGCAGTATTTT	CASSQQEREGTDTQYF
once	TRBV15	TRBD1	TRBJ2-2	TGTGCCACCAGCAGAGATATGGGACAGGACACCGGGGAGCTGTTTTTT	CATSRDMGQDTGELFF
.	TRBV10-1	.	TRBJ2-1	TGCGCCAGCAGTGCCCCCGGGAATGAGCAGTTCTTC	CASSAPGNEQFF
.	TRBV5-6	.	TRBJ2-3	TGTGCCAGCAGCTGGGGAGTCACAGATACGCAGTATTTT	CASSWGVTDTQYF
.	TRBV27	.	TRBJ2-1	TGTGCCAGCAGTTCGCTAGACCTGGGGCTTTACAATGAGCAGTTCTTC	CASSSLDLGLYNEQFF
.	TRBV6-5	.	TRBJ1-2	TGTGCCAGCAGTTACTCGAGTCGGTACTATGGCTACACCTTC	CASSYSSRYYGYTF
.	TRBV9	TRBD1	TRBJ2-2	TGTGCCAGCAGCGTAGCTACTGGGGGACAGGGTAACACCGGGGAGCTGTTTTTT	CASSVATGGQGNTGELFF
.	TRBV9	.	TRBJ2-3	TGTGCCAGCAGCGTAGGACACACAGATACGCAGTATTTT	CASSVGHTDTQYF
.	TRBV14	.	TRBJ2-5	TGTGCCAGCAGCCAGTCTTGGACACACGAAGAGACCCAGTACTTC	CASSQSWTHEETQYF
few	TRBV7-3	.	TRBJ2-6	TGTGCCAGCAGCTTCGCCGGGGGGGCCAACGTCCTGACTTTC	CASSFAGGANVLTF
.	TRBV14	TRBD1	TRBJ1-2	TGTGCCAGCAGCCCCGGGACAGGGAGGGCCTATGGCTACACCTTC	CASSPGTGRAYGYTF
.	TRBV29-1	.	TRBJ2-7	TGCAGCGTTGTTACAGGGTACGAGCAGTACTTC	CSVVTGYEQYF